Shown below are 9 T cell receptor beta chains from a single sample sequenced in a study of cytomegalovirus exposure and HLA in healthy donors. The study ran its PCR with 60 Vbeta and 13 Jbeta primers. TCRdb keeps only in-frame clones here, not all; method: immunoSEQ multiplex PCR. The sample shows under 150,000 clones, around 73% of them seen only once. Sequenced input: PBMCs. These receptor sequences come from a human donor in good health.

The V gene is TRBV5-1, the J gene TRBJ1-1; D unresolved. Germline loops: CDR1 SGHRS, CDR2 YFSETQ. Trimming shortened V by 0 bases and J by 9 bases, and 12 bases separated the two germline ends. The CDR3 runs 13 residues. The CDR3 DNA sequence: TGCGCCAGCAGCTTGGCGTACGGTGCCCAAGCTTTCTTT. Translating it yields CASSLAYGAQAFF.

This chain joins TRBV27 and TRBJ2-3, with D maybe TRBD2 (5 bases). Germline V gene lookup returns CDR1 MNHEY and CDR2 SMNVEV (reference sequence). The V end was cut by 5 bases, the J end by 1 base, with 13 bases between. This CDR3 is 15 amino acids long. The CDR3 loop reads CASSAGIRGTDTQYF. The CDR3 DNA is TGTGCCAGCAGTGCCGGGATCCGAGGCACAGATACGCAGTATTTT.

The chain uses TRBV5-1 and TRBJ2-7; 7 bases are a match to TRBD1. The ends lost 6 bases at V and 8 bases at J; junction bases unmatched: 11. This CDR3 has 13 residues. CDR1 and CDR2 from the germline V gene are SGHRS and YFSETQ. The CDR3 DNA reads TGCGCCAGCACCGAGGGGGCTAGTTTCAAGCAGTACTTC. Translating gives CASTEGASFKQYF.

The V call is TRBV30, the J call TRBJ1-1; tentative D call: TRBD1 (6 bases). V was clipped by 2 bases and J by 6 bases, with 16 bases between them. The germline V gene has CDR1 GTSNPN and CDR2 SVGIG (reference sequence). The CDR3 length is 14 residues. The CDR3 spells CAWSFETGFAEAFF. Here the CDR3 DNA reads TGTGCCTGGAGTTTCGAAACAGGGTTCGCTGAAGCTTTCTTT.

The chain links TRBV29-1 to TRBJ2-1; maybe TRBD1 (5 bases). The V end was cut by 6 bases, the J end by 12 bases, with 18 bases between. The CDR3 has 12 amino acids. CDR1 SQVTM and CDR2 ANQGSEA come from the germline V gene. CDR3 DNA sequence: TGCAGCGTCGACCGTGGACAAAGTTCGCAGTTCTTC. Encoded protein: CSVDRGQSSQFF.

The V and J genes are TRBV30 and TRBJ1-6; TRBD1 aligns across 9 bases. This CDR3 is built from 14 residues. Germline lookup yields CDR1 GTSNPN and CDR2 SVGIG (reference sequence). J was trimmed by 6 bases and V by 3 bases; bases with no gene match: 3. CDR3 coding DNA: TGTGCCTGGAGGGTGGACAGGGGTAATTCACCCCTCCACTTT. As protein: CAWRVDRGNSPLHF.

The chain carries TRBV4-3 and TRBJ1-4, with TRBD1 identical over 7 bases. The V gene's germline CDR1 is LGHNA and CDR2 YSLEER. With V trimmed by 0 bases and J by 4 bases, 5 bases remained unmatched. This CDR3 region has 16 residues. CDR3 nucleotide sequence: TGCGCCAGCAGCCAAGATGGGGCAGGGGGTAATGAAAAACTGTTTTTT. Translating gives CASSQDGAGGNEKLFF.

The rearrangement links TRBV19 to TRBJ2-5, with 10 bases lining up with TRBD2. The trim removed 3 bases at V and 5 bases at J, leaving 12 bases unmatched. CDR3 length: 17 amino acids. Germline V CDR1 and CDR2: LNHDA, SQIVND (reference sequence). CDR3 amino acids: CASSIWGVAGGRETQYF. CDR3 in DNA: TGTGCCAGTAGTATTTGGGGTGTAGCGGGGGGCAGGGAGACCCAGTACTTC.

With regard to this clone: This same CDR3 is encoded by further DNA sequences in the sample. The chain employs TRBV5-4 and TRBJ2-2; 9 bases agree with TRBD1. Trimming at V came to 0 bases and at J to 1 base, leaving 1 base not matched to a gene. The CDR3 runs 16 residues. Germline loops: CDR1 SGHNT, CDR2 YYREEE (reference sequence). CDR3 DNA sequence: TGTGCCAGCAGCTTGGGGGGACAGGGGAACACCGGGGAGCTGTTTTTT. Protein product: CASSLGGQGNTGELFF.